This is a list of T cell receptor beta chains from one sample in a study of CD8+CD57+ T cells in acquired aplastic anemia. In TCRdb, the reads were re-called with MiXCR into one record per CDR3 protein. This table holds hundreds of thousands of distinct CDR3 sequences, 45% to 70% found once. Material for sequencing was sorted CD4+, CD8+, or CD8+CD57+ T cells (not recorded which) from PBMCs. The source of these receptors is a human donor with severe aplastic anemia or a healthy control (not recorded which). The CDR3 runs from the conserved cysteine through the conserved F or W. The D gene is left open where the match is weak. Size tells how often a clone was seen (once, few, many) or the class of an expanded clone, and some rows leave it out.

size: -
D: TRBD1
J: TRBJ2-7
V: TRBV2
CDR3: CASSRQRTGSYEQYF
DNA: TGTGCCAGCAGTCGACAGAGGACAGGGTCGTACGAGCAGTACTTC

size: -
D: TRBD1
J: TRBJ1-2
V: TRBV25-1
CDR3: CASSARSRDRDPYGYTF
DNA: TGTGCCAGCAGTGCTAGGAGCCGGGACAGGGATCCTTATGGCTACACCTTC

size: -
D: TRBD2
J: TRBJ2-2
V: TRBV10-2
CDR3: CASSNGGYTGELFF
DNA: TGCGCCAGCAGTAACGGGGGGTACACCGGGGAGCTGTTTTTT

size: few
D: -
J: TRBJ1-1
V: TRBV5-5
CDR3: CASSLIAERPEAFF
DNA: TGTGCCAGCAGCTTGATCGCTGAACGACCTGAAGCTTTCTTT

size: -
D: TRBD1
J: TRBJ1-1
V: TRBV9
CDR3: CASSVVGTGGFF
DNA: TGTGCCAGCAGCGTAGTTGGGACAGGGGGCTTCTTT

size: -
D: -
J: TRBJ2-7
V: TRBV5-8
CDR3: CASSLTGEDEQYF
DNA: TGTGCCAGCAGCTTGACAGGCGAGGACGAGCAGTACTTC

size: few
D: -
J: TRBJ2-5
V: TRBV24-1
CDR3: CATSDPLETETQYF
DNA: TGTGCCACCAGTGATCCGCTAGAAACGGAGACCCAGTACTTC

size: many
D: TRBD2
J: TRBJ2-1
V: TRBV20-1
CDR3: CSASQMGGGGVYNEQFF
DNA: TGCAGTGCTAGTCAAATGGGCGGGGGAGGGGTGTACAATGAGCAGTTCTTC

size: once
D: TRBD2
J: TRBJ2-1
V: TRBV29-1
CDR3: CSVEGSRGLASNEQFF
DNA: TGCAGCGTTGAAGGATCCCGGGGACTAGCGTCCAATGAGCAGTTCTTC

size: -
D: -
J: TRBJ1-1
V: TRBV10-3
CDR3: CAISESVAGDYIEAFF
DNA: TGTGCCATCAGTGAGTCGGTGGCGGGGGATTATATTGAAGCTTTCTTT

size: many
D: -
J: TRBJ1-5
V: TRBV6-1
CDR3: CASAVGVVDQPQHF
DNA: TGTGCCAGCGCGGTAGGGGTAGTTGATCAGCCCCAGCATTTT

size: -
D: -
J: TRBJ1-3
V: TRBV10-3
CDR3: CAASGAGNTIYF
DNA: TGTGCAGCCAGCGGCGCTGGAAACACCATATATTTT

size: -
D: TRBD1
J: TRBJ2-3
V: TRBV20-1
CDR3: CSAAGDRAEHTDTQYF
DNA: TGCAGTGCCGCGGGGGACAGGGCGGAACACACAGATACGCAGTATTTT

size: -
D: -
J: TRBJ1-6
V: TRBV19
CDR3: CASSESGRIPNSPLHF
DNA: TGTGCCAGTAGTGAGTCGGGGAGGATCCCCAATTCACCCCTCCACTTT

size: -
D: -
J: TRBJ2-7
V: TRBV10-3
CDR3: CAISEQNYEQYF
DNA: TGTGCCATCAGTGAGCAGAACTACGAGCAGTACTTC

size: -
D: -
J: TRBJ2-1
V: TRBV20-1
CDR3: CSANGLGGPVYNEQFF
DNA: TGCAGTGCTAATGGCCTTGGCGGGCCGGTATACAATGAGCAGTTCTTC

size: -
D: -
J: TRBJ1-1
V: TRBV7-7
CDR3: CASSLASGTEAFF
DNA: TGTGCTAGCAGCTTAGCGTCGGGCACTGAAGCTTTCTTT

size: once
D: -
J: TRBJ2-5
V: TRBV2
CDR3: CASSASQGETQYF
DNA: TGTGCCAGCAGTGCTAGTCAGGGGGAGACCCAGTACTTC

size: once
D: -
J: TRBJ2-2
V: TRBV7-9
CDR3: CASSSLLNTGELFF
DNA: TGTGCCAGCAGCTCGTTATTGAACACTGGGGAGCTGTTTTTT

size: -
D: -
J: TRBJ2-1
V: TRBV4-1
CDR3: CASSQDFGTSPTDEQFF
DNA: TGCGCCAGCAGCCAAGATTTTGGGACAAGCCCGACGGATGAGCAGTTCTTC

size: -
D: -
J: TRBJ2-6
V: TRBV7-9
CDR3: CASSLSQGGGGANVLTF
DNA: TGTGCCAGCAGCTTAAGCCAGGGCGGCGGCGGGGCCAACGTCCTGACTTTC

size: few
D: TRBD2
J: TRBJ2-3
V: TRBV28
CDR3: CASSSWTSGEDTQYF
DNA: TGTGCCAGCAGTTCCTGGACTAGCGGGGAAGATACGCAGTATTTT

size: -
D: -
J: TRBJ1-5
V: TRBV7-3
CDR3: CASSLVPGGQPQHF
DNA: TGTGCCAGCAGCTTAGTACCGGGAGGCCAGCCCCAGCATTTT

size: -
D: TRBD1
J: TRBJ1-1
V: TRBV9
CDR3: CASSASGGVGTEAFF
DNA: TGTGCCAGCAGCGCGTCAGGGGGGGTGGGCACTGAAGCTTTCTTT

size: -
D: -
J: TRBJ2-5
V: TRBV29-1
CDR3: CSTSRVGSQETQYF
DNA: TGCAGCACTTCCAGGGTAGGGAGCCAAGAGACCCAGTACTTC

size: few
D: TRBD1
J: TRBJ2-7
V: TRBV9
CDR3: CASSATGGYEQYF
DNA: TGTGCCAGCTCCGCGACAGGGGGCTACGAGCAGTACTTC

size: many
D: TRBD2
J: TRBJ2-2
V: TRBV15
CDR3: CATSRDGGASGGAPGELFF
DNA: TGTGCCACCAGCAGAGATGGCGGGGCCAGCGGGGGGGCCCCCGGGGAGCTGTTTTTT

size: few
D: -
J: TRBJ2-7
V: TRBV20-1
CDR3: CSAITGTSFGEQYF
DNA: TGCAGTGCTATCACCGGGACATCCTTCGGAGAGCAGTACTTC

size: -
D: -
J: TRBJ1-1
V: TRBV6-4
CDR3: CASSDSDSTEAFF
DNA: TGTGCCAGCAGTGACTCGGACAGCACTGAAGCTTTCTTT

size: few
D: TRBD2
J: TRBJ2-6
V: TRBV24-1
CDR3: CATSDLRLAGGLTSGANVLTF
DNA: TGTGCCACCAGTGATTTACGACTAGCGGGGGGGCTTACCTCTGGGGCCAACGTCCTGACTTTC

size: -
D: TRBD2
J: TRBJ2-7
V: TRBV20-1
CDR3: CSARRGLAGAYEQYF
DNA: TGCAGTGCTAGACGGGGACTAGCGGGAGCCTACGAGCAGTACTTC

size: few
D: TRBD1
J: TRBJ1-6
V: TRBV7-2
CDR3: CASRPRGTANSPLHF
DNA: TGTGCCAGCAGGCCCCGCGGGACAGCAAATTCACCCCTCCACTTT

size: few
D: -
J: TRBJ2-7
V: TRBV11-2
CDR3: CASSPPRASSFHEQYF
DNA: TGTGCCAGCAGTCCCCCTCGGGCTAGCTCCTTCCACGAGCAGTACTTC

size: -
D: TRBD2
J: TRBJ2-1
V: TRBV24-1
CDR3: CATQSGDGGFVLFF
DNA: TGTGCCACCCAGAGCGGGGACGGGGGGTTTGTGTTGTTCTTC

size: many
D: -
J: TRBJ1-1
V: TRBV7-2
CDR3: CASSLSWAEAFF
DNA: TGTGCCAGCAGCTTAAGTTGGGCTGAAGCTTTCTTT

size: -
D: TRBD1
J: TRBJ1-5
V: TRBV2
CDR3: CGSNYRGDQPQHF
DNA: TGTGGAAGCAATTACAGGGGGGATCAGCCCCAGCATTTT

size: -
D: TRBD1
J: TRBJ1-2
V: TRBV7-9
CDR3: CASSLAGAQGTYGYTF
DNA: TGTGCCAGCAGCTTAGCAGGGGCACAGGGGACCTATGGCTACACCTTC

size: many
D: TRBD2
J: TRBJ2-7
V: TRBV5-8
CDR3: CASSLVLSGATYEQYF
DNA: TGTGCCAGCAGCTTGGTCCTGAGCGGGGCTACCTACGAGCAGTACTTC

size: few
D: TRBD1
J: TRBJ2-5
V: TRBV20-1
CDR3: CSAAGGADAQYF
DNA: TGCAGTGCCGCAGGGGGCGCCGATGCCCAGTACTTC

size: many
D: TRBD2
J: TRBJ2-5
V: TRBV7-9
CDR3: CASSLGTGLGQETQYF
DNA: TGTGCCAGCAGCTTGGGGACTGGACTAGGGCAAGAGACCCAGTACTTC

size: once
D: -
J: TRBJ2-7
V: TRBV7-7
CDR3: CASSAGLTYEQYF
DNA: TGTGCTAGCAGCGCAGGGCTTACCTACGAGCAGTACTTC

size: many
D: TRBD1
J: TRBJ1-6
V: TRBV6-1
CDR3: CASSVRDRDSPLHF
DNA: TGTGCCAGCAGTGTCCGGGACAGGGATTCACCCCTCCACTTT

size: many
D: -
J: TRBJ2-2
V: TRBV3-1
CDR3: CASSQTRGLNTGELFF
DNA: TGTGCCAGCAGCCAGACTCGGGGCCTGAACACCGGGGAGCTGTTTTTT

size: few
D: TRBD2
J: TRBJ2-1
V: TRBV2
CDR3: CANPMGLAGNEQFF
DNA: TGTGCCAACCCGATGGGACTAGCTGGCAATGAGCAGTTCTTC

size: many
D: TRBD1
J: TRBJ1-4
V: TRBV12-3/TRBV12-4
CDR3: CASSWGTGAEKLFF
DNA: TGTGCCAGCAGTTGGGGGACAGGGGCTGAAAAACTGTTTTTT

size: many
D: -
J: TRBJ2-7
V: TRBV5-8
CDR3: CASSLEGDSALRQYF
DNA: TGTGCCAGCAGCTTGGAAGGTGACAGTGCCCTTAGGCAGTACTTC

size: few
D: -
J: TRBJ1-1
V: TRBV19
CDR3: CASRGDKLVDF
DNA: TGTGCCAGTAGAGGGGACAAACTCGTCGACTTT

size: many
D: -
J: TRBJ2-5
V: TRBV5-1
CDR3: CASSLAGTGQETQYF
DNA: TGCGCCAGCAGCCTAGCCGGGACGGGACAAGAGACCCAGTACTTC

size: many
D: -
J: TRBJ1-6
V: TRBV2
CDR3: CASRLQGQPQINSPLHF
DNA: TGTGCCAGCAGGCTACAGGGACAACCCCAGATTAATTCACCCCTCCACTTT

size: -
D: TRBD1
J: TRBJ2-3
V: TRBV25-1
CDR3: CASSDPGQGAITDTQYF
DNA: TGTGCCAGCAGTGATCCGGGACAGGGGGCGATTACAGATACGCAGTATTTT

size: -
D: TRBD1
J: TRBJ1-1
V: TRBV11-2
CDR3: CASSLGQGVTEAFF
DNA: TGTGCCAGCAGCTTAGGACAGGGGGTCACTGAGGCTTTCTTT

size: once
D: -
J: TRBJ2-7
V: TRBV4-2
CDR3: CASSSLPDWGQYF
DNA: TGTGCCAGCAGCTCTCTCCCTGACTGGGGGCAGTACTTC

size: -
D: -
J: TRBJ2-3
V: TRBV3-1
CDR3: CASSRAADTQYF
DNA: TGTGCCAGCAGCCGAGCGGCAGATACGCAGTATTTT